This T cell receptor (beta chain) was recorded in a study of T cells in Graves' hyperthyroidism and ophthalmopathy. Study-wide results and limits: The model's output predicted ophthalmopathy at a median of roughly 6.9 months prior to onset.

Germline V gene data show CDR1 as WSHSY and CDR2 as SAAADI. Trimming shortened V by 0 bases and J by 4 bases, and 7 bases separated the two germline ends. CDR3 length: 14 residues. Notes on this clonotype: Antigen: not known.

Clinicians diagnosed patients from clinical symptoms, serum thyroxine and TRAb, thyroid ultrasound and orbital computed tomography. Amplified regions were TCR beta CDR3 sequences from RNA transcripts. HTBI primers were used for first-round RT-PCR of the TCR CDR3. TCRdb re-derived calls from the multiplex PCR reads in MiXCR, one entry per CDR3 protein. The data show about 400,000 distinct CDR3 sequences, roughly 13% seen once. The source is a woman aged 18-30 years with Graves' hyperthyroidism. V is TRBV10-2 and J is TRBJ1-5; D remains unclear. Sample: blood. The CDR3 sequence is CASSESYGNQPQHF. The CDR3, as DNA: TGCGCCAGCAGTGAGTCGTACGGGAATCAGCCCCAGCATTTT.